These 21 T cell receptor beta chains originate from one sample sequenced in a study of blood T cell repertoires in COVID-19. Generated by immunoSEQ multiplex PCR, the TCRdb table keeps only in-frame clones and is missing some. The sample has over 20,000 clones, 75% to 90% seen once. Sequencing input: peripheral blood. Every receptor here comes from a man aged 65 to 79 with active COVID-19.

The chain joins TRBV7-8 to TRBJ1-3, with D tentatively TRBD1 (6 bases). The CDR3 covers 14 residues. Germline lookup yields CDR1 SGHVS and CDR2 FQNEAQ. With 1 base removed from V and 3 bases from J, the gap between germline ends came to 7 bases. This CDR3 is CASSLGQVGNTIYF. The CDR3, as DNA: TGTGCCAGCAGCTTAGGACAGGTTGGAAACACCATATATTTT.

V gene TRBV10-3 combines with J gene TRBJ2-5; D is perhaps TRBD2 (6 bases). CDR1 is ENHRY and CDR2 is SYGVKD in the germline V gene. The CDR3 extends over 16 amino acids. Between the trimmed V and J ends, which lost 4 bases and 1 base, there was a span of 16 bases. The CDR3 is CAISATPGDGQETQYF. The CDR3 nucleotides read TGTGCCATCAGTGCCACCCCGGGGGACGGCCAAGAGACCCAGTACTTC.

J is TRBJ1-1 and V is TRBV4-1; D unclear. Deletions cut 0 bases from V and 0 bases from J, with 8 bases between. Germline V gives CDR1 MGHRA, CDR2 YSYEKL. This CDR3 is built from 15 residues. CDR3 bases: TGCGCCAGCAGCCAAGATCGAGGGATGAACACTGAAGCTTTCTTT. This gives the protein CASSQDRGMNTEAFF.

This clone showed up just a few times. The rearrangement links TRBV5-6 to TRBJ2-3; TRBD1 matches 9 bases. In germline, CDR1 is SGHDT, CDR2 YYEEEE. The CDR3 length is 15 residues. After removal of 2 bases from V and 6 bases from J, the junction contained 7 bases not matched to a gene. CDR3 protein: CASSLGDRVADTQYF. As DNA, the CDR3 is TGTGCCAGCAGCTTAGGGGACAGGGTAGCCGATACGCAGTATTTT.

The chain couples TRBV6-5 to TRBJ2-2; D is unclear. The CDR3 has 15 residues. Germline V lookup: CDR1 MNHEY, CDR2 SVGAGI. Trimming stripped 0 bases from V and 1 base from J, with 6 bases between. The CDR3 loop is CASSYSKQNTGELFF. Here the CDR3 DNA reads TGTGCCAGCAGTTACTCGAAACAGAACACCGGGGAGCTGTTTTTT.

The genes are TRBV6-6 and TRBJ2-7, with 8 bases that match TRBD2. This CDR3 region has 14 residues. Losses at the gene ends were 6 bases for V and 4 bases for J; bases not matched to a gene: 8. Germline assignment: CDR1 MNHNY and CDR2 SVGAGI (reference sequence). CDR3 amino acids: CASRMSGGFYEQYF. The CDR3 DNA is TGTGCCAGCAGAATGAGCGGGGGATTTTACGAGCAGTACTTC.

This chain links TRBV4-2 with TRBJ2-5, with D perhaps matching TRBD1 (5 bases). V was clipped by 0 bases and J by 5 bases, with 10 bases between them. The CDR3 is made up of 14 amino acids. Germline lookup yields CDR1 LGHNA and CDR2 YNFKEQ. The DNA of the CDR3 is TGTGCCAGCAGCCAAGAACGTGGGGCGGAGACCCAGTACTTC. Amino acids: CASSQERGAETQYF.

This clone was counted a few times. The V gene is TRBV27, the J gene TRBJ1-2; D is ambiguous. From germline, CDR1 is MNHEY and CDR2 SMNVEV (reference sequence). The CDR3 is 15 amino acids. V lost 0 bases to trimming and J lost 4 bases, with 12 bases between them. The CDR3: CASSLSSGNLYGYTF. The CDR3 coding sequence is TGTGCCAGCAGTTTATCTTCGGGGAATCTCTATGGCTACACCTTC.

The chain links TRBV30 to TRBJ2-3; maybe TRBD1 (5 bases). The CDR3 totals 15 residues. V was cut by 5 bases and J by 2 bases, with 17 bases left in between. Germline CDR1 and CDR2: GTSNPN and SVGIG (reference sequence). This chain's CDR3 is CAWGKGFTSTDTQYF. CDR3 DNA sequence: TGTGCCTGGGGGAAGGGGTTTACCTCCACAGATACGCAGTATTTT.

This chain connects TRBV27 to TRBJ2-1; the match to TRBD1 covers 7 bases. Germline-derived CDR1 and CDR2 are MNHEY and SMNVEV (reference sequence). J lost 2 bases, V lost 7 bases, and 5 bases had no gene match. The CDR3 loop spans 14 amino acids. This CDR3 is CASTRQGPYNEQFF. The CDR3 coding sequence is TGTGCCAGCACCAGACAGGGACCCTACAATGAGCAGTTCTTC.

V usage is TRBV6-5 and J usage is TRBJ2-1, with a possible D match to TRBD2 (5 bases). Between the trimmed V and J ends, which lost 11 bases and 1 base, there was a span of 18 bases. The CDR3 consists of 15 residues. The germline CDR1 and CDR2 sequences are MNHEY and SVGAGI. The CDR3 reads CAETKSGESYNEQFF. CDR3 in DNA: TGTGCCGAAACCAAAAGCGGAGAGTCCTACAATGAGCAGTTCTTC.

The V and J genes are TRBV5-6 and TRBJ1-4, with 7 bases matching TRBD1. Germline assignment: CDR1 SGHDT and CDR2 YYEEEE. The CDR3 loop spans 15 amino acids. After removal of 0 bases from V and 5 bases from J, the junction contained 4 bases not matched to a gene. The CDR3, as DNA: TGTGCCAGCAGCTTGGTGGGACAGCGGAATGAAAAACTGTTTTTT. Its protein is CASSLVGQRNEKLFF.

This rearrangement joins TRBV6-6 to TRBJ2-7; TRBD2 matches 8 bases. Unmatched junction bases numbered 7, after V lost 7 bases and J lost 2 bases. The germline V gene encodes CDR1 MNHNY and CDR2 SVGAGI (reference sequence). CDR3 length: 14 amino acids. CDR3 residues: CASTRSGNTYEQYF. CDR3 nucleotides: TGTGCCAGCACCCGTAGCGGGAACACCTACGAGCAGTACTTC.

The rearrangement joins TRBV5-1 to TRBJ1-2, with no clear D. Germline lookup yields CDR1 SGHRS and CDR2 YFSETQ. CDR3 length equals 14 residues. V shed 4 bases and J shed 3 bases, with 13 bases lying between them. The CDR3 is CASSPAEVYYGYTF. The DNA of the CDR3 is TGCGCCAGCAGCCCGGCCGAGGTTTACTATGGCTACACCTTC. The complete variable domain, with remaining parts taken from reference TRBV5-1 and TRBJ1-2, reads KAGVTQTPRYLIKTRGQQVTLSCSPISGHRSVSWYQQTPGQGLQFLFEYFSETQRNKGNFPGRFSGRQFSNSRSEMNVSTLELGDSALYLCASSPAEVYYGYTFGSGTRLTVV.

The V gene is TRBV7-3, the J gene TRBJ1-6; possible D gene TRBD1, 5 bases. Germline V gives CDR1 SGHTA, CDR2 FQGTGA. V gave up 5 bases and J gave up 5 bases, with 13 bases separating them. This CDR3 has 15 amino acids. This CDR3 reads CASSPHGGNNSPLHF. CDR3 DNA sequence: TGTGCCAGCAGCCCCCATGGGGGGAATAATTCACCCCTCCACTTT.

The rearrangement uses TRBV2 and TRBJ2-3; 7 positions match TRBD2. The CDR3 covers 16 residues. The V gene's germline CDR1 is SNHLY and CDR2 FYNNEI. After removal of 0 bases from V and 2 bases from J, the junction contained 5 bases not matched to a gene. CDR3 coding DNA: TGTGCCAGCAGTGAAGCGCGGGGGTTTGCCACAGATACGCAGTATTTT. This encodes CASSEARGFATDTQYF.

The rearrangement joins TRBV30 to TRBJ1-6, with D possibly being TRBD1 (6 bases). V gave up 3 bases and J gave up 5 bases, with 8 bases separating them. Germline assignment: CDR1 GTSNPN and CDR2 SVGIG (reference sequence). The CDR3 covers 13 residues. CDR3 DNA: TGTGCCTGGAGGGGGGCGGATAATTCACCCCTCCACTTT. Amino acid sequence: CAWRGADNSPLHF.

This clone rates as large. The chain joins TRBV4-1 to TRBJ2-3, with D perhaps TRBD1 (6 bases). V was clipped by 1 base and J by 4 bases, with 15 bases between them. The CDR3 is 16 residues long. CDR1 MGHRA and CDR2 YSYEKL come from the germline V gene. CDR3 protein: CASSQVTGFAADTQYF. The CDR3 DNA reads TGCGCCAGCAGCCAAGTTACAGGGTTCGCTGCAGATACGCAGTATTTT.

This chain joins TRBV6-5 and TRBJ2-2; D gene ambiguous. Trimming left V 2 bases short and J 4 bases short, with 11 bases between. CDR1 is MNHEY, CDR2 SVGAGI, per germline. The CDR3 covers 15 residues. Written as DNA, the CDR3 is TGTGCCAGCAGTTACGGCGGCTCCAGCACCGGGGAGCTGTTTTTT. This codes for CASSYGGSSTGELFF.

The chain combines TRBV28 with TRBJ2-1, with unresolved D. The ends were cut back, 6 bases at V and 10 bases at J, with 19 bases in the middle. Germline CDR1 reads MDHEN; CDR2 reads SYDVKM. The CDR3 loop spans 14 amino acids. The CDR3, as DNA: TGTGCCAGCAGCACGCCCACTGGCAGCGTGGAGCAGTTCTTC. Its translation is CASSTPTGSVEQFF.

This clone was seen a few times. The CDR3 coding sequence is TGTGCCAGCAGTAGGGACTCCCGTTTCGAAGAGACCCAGTACTTC. It translates to CASSRDSRFEETQYF. The V call is TRBV5-4, the J call TRBJ2-5; D possibly corresponds to TRBD2 (6 bases). Germline V gives CDR1 SGHNT, CDR2 YYREEE (reference sequence). The CDR3 is made up of 15 amino acids. V shed 5 bases and J shed 3 bases, with 17 bases lying between them.